These 8 T cell receptor beta chains came from one sample sequenced in a study of early T cells in non-severe SARS-CoV-2 infection. From the 5' RACE reads, TCRdb called clonotypes with MiXCR, one entry per CDR3 protein. Seen here are tens of thousands of distinct CDR3 sequences, around a tenth observed once, and the top ten hold 3.5% to 5%. The sample taken for sequencing was whole blood. The receptors were gathered from an adult who was a healthcare worker with PCR-confirmed SARS-CoV-2 infection or an uninfected control (not recorded which).

This clonotype was picked up many times. The gene calls are TRBV7-9 and TRBJ2-1; D remains ambiguous. V was shortened by 7 bases and J by 0 bases, with 16 bases between the two germline ends. Germline loops: CDR1 SEHNR, CDR2 FQNEAQ (reference sequence). The CDR3 has 16 amino acids. The CDR3 DNA sequence: TGTGCCAGCACCCCGTATTTAAGTAGCTCCTACAATGAGCAGTTCTTC. Translating it yields CASTPYLSSSYNEQFF.

The table lists this clonotype with a few counts. The rearrangement uses TRBV29-1 and TRBJ2-7; 8 positions agree with TRBD2. Germline assignment: CDR1 SQVTM and CDR2 ANQGSEA. The CDR3 contains 15 residues. V shed 0 bases, J shed 2 bases, and the junction held 6 bases outside the gene matches. The CDR3 reads CSVEDIAGGTYEQYF. The CDR3, as DNA: TGCAGCGTTGAAGATATCGCGGGGGGCACCTACGAGCAGTACTTC.

This clonotype occurred many times. CDR3 nucleotide sequence: TGTGCCAGCAGCCAGCCTCCGTCGGGTGGAATAAATGAGCAGTTCTTC. It specifies CASSQPPSGGINEQFF. The chain is built from TRBV3-1 and TRBJ2-1, with D unresolved. The length of the CDR3 is 16 residues. V was trimmed by 3 bases and J by 7 bases, leaving 19 bases between them. In germline, CDR1 is LGHDT, CDR2 YNNKEL (reference sequence).

This clonotype was seen more than once but under ten times. The chain is built from TRBV29-1 and TRBJ2-7; 7 bases fit TRBD1. J lost 6 bases, V lost 6 bases, and 11 bases had no gene match. The CDR3 consists of 13 residues. Germline V lookup: CDR1 SQVTM, CDR2 ANQGSEA. DNA for the CDR3: TGCAGCGTCGCAGTGACAGGGATAGGCGAGCAGTACTTC. Translation: CSVAVTGIGEQYF.

The gene calls are TRBV29-1 and TRBJ2-7; TRBD1 aligns across 7 bases. Trimming cost V 7 bases and J 2 bases; bases outside gene matches: 8. Germline V CDR1 and CDR2: SQVTM, ANQGSEA. The CDR3 is 13 residues long. The CDR3: CSARRDRPYEQYF. CDR3 coding DNA: TGCAGCGCCCGACGGGACAGACCCTACGAGCAGTACTTC.

This clonotype was found many times. The chain is built from TRBV7-8 and TRBJ2-1; 8 bases line up with TRBD2. CDR1 and CDR2 (germline): SGHVS, FQNEAQ. V was clipped by 0 bases and J by 3 bases; unmatched bases: 16. This CDR3 is 20 amino acids long. DNA for the CDR3: TGTGCCAGCAGCTTAGCATACGGGTCGGGGTCCGGGACTAGCTACAATGAGCAGTTCTTC. Protein: CASSLAYGSGSGTSYNEQFF.

This clonotype was recorded many times. This chain connects TRBV18 to TRBJ1-6, with D possibly TRBD1 on 5 matching bases. With 3 bases removed from V and 6 bases from J, the gap between germline ends came to 12 bases. The CDR3 is 15 amino acids. Germline lookup yields CDR1 KGHSH and CDR2 LQKENI. CDR3 DNA: TGTGCCAGCTCACCGACAGAAATCCTTAATTCACCCCTCCACTTT. Translated: CASSPTEILNSPLHF. Full variable domain (remainder filled in from reference TRBV18 and TRBJ1-6): NAGVMQNPRHLVRRRGQEARLRCSPMKGHSHVYWYRQLPEEGLKFMVYLQKENIIDESGMPKERFSAEFPKEGPSILRIQQVVRGDSAAYFCASSPTEILNSPLHFGNGTRLTVT.

V and J are TRBV7-9 and TRBJ2-7; 9 bases map to TRBD2. J was trimmed by 0 bases and V by 4 bases; bases with no gene match: 10. This CDR3 is built from 17 residues. CDR1 and CDR2 from the germline V gene are SEHNR and FQNEAQ (reference sequence). The CDR3 DNA follows: TGTGCCAGCAGCTCGACACTTAGCGGGGGCCTCTCCTACGAGCAGTACTTC. Translated: CASSSTLSGGLSYEQYF.